Each of the 7 T cell receptor beta chains below was sequenced from the same sample in a study of blood T cell repertoires in COVID-19. Method: immunoSEQ multiplex PCR; TCRdb's copy keeps in-frame clones and lacks some. The sample records about 170,000 clones, around 89% being singletons. Material: peripheral blood. These receptors all stem from a man aged 55 to 69 with acute or convalescent COVID-19.

This clone was counted once. This chain uses TRBV7-9 with TRBJ1-1; TRBD1 matches at 8 bases. The CDR3 spans 14 residues. Trimming cost V 5 bases and J 4 bases; bases outside gene matches: 6. Germline V gene sequence: CDR1 SEHNR, CDR2 FQNEAQ (reference sequence). In DNA, the CDR3 is TGTGCCAGCAGCCGATTGACAGGGGTCACTGAAGCTTTCTTT. Translation gives CASSRLTGVTEAFF.

The gene calls are TRBV19 and TRBJ1-1; D is possibly TRBD1 (6 bases). V was pared by 6 bases and J by 1 base, with 21 bases between. The V gene's germline CDR1 is LNHDA and CDR2 SQIVND (reference sequence). The CDR3 loop spans 17 amino acids. The CDR3 protein is CASRTIRMTQGNTEAFF. The CDR3 DNA sequence: TGTGCCAGTAGAACTATTCGAATGACACAGGGGAACACTGAAGCTTTCTTT.

The chain couples TRBV29-1 to TRBJ2-2; D is possibly TRBD2 (5 bases). The CDR3 runs to 15 residues. Trimming shortened V by 2 bases and J by 4 bases, and 14 bases separated the two germline ends. In germline, CDR1 is SQVTM, CDR2 ANQGSEA. CDR3 sequence: CSVELRGGITGELFF. As DNA, the CDR3 is TGCAGCGTTGAACTTCGAGGAGGAATCACCGGGGAGCTGTTTTTT.

The rearrangement joins TRBV3-1 (or the pseudogene TRBV3-2) to TRBJ2-7, with D possibly being TRBD2 (6 bases). V shed 6 bases and J shed 6 bases, with 15 bases lying between them. This CDR3 comprises 13 residues. Germline assignment: CDR1 LGHDT and CDR2 YNNKEL (reference sequence). In DNA form, the CDR3 reads TGTGCCAGCAGTCCTTTCCGGGGAGGCGAGCAGTACGTC. It encodes CASSPFRGGEQYV.

The J gene is TRBJ2-3, the V gene TRBV5-1, with unresolved D. From germline, CDR1 is SGHRS and CDR2 YFSETQ. Trimming took 0 bases from V and 0 from J, leaving 5 bases between them. CDR3 length: 14 residues. The CDR3 DNA reads TGCGCCAGCAGCTTGGCGTATAGCACAGATACGCAGTATTTT. It is translated as CASSLAYSTDTQYF.

Concerning this clone: The sample carries other DNA sequences with the same CDR3. The rearrangement joins TRBV19 to TRBJ2-6, with D unclear. The germline gives CDR1 LNHDA, CDR2 SQIVND (reference sequence). Between the trimmed V and J ends, which lost 2 bases and 0 bases, there was a span of 8 bases. The CDR3 contains 16 residues. The CDR3 sequence: CASSIFSGSGANVLTF. The DNA of the CDR3 is TGTGCCAGTAGTATATTCAGTGGCTCTGGGGCCAACGTCCTGACTTTC.

Only a few counts were recorded for this clone. The rearrangement joins TRBV5-3 to TRBJ2-3, with TRBD2 matching over 8 bases. TRBV5-3 is classed as an ORF, of uncertain function. The CDR3 runs 19 residues. J gave up 2 bases and V 4 bases, and 18 bases lay outside the gene matches. The CDR3 nucleotides are TGTGCCAGAAGCCGTTCTGAAGCGGGGGAAAAGGGGCACACAGATACGCAGTATTTT. Its translation: CARSRSEAGEKGHTDTQYF.